The 8 T cell receptor beta chains below all came from one sample that was sequenced in a study of cytomegalovirus exposure and HLA in healthy donors. The PCR had 60 Vbeta and 13 Jbeta primers. Sequencing was performed with immunoSEQ multiplex PCR; in TCRdb, only in-frame clones are kept and a portion is missing. This table has approximately 300,000 clones, 84% appearing once. The sample consisted of PBMCs. The receptors derive from a woman in her thirties or forties in good health and CMV-seropositive.

This clone was observed a few times. The J gene is TRBJ1-5, the V gene TRBV18, with D hard to call. The germline CDR1 and CDR2 sequences are KGHSH and LQKENI. V gave up 2 bases and J gave up 0 bases, with 11 bases separating them. The CDR3 has 16 residues. The CDR3 DNA follows: TGTGCCAGCTCACCAGAGTCAGGAGGTAGCAATCAGCCCCAGCATTTT. As protein: CASSPESGGSNQPQHF.

The CDR3 loop is CASSTSGTDTQYF. As DNA, the CDR3 is TGTGCCAGTAGTACTAGCGGCACAGATACGCAGTATTTT. The chain employs TRBV19 and TRBJ2-3; the D gene is possibly TRBD2 (6 bases). The CDR3 contains 13 residues. Germline CDR1 reads LNHDA; CDR2 reads SQIVND (reference sequence). Trimming shortened V by 4 bases and J by 1 base, and 6 bases separated the two germline ends. Full variable domain (remainder filled in from reference TRBV19 and TRBJ2-3): DGGITQSPKYLFRKEGQNVTLSCEQNLNHDAMYWYRQDPGQGLRLIYYSQIVNDFQKGDIAEGYSVSREKKESFPLTVTSAQKNPTAFYLCASSTSGTDTQYFGPGTRLTVL.

This clone was observed a handful of times. The gene calls are TRBV30 and TRBJ2-5, with 9 bases that match TRBD1. The CDR3 covers 13 residues. The trim removed 5 bases at V and 5 bases at J, leaving 6 bases unmatched. Germline values: CDR1 GTSNPN, CDR2 SVGIG (reference sequence). This chain's CDR3 is CAWQGQGRETQYF. The CDR3 nucleotides are TGTGCCTGGCAGGGACAGGGCCGGGAGACCCAGTACTTC.

This clone occurred a few times. The chain employs TRBV4-3 and TRBJ2-7; no clear D. CDR1 and CDR2 (germline): LGHNA, YSLEER. There are 15 residues in the CDR3. V gave up 4 bases and J gave up 6 bases, with 19 bases separating them. DNA of the CDR3: TGCGCCAGCAGCCCAGAAATCCACCGCTCGAGCGAGCAGTACTTC. This sequence encodes CASSPEIHRSSEQYF.

The chain combines TRBV27 with TRBJ2-1; 12 bases fit TRBD2. The CDR3 runs 16 residues. With V trimmed by 5 bases and J by 3 bases, 5 bases remained unmatched. Germline V gene sequence: CDR1 MNHEY, CDR2 SMNVEV (reference sequence). The DNA for the CDR3 is TGTGCCAGCAGTCTAGGACTAGCGGGGTTCTACAATGAGCAGTTCTTC. It encodes CASSLGLAGFYNEQFF.

V and J are TRBV28 and TRBJ1-2, with D uncertain. Germline assignment: CDR1 MDHEN and CDR2 SYDVKM. The V and J ends lost 10 bases and 4 bases respectively, with 13 bases between them. The CDR3 has 12 amino acids. CDR3 amino acids: CATSRVGYGYTF. Here the CDR3 DNA reads TGTGCCACCTCCCGAGTTGGCTATGGCTACACCTTC.

The chain uses TRBV5-6 and TRBJ1-2; 7 bases are a match to TRBD1. The ends lost 3 bases at V and 1 base at J; junction bases unmatched: 3. Germline V gene sequence: CDR1 SGHDT, CDR2 YYEEEE. CDR3 length: 14 amino acids. The CDR3 loop reads CASSSGQSNYGYTF. The CDR3 DNA sequence: TGTGCCAGCAGCTCGGGACAGAGTAACTATGGCTACACCTTC.

This chain joins TRBV19 and TRBJ2-7, with D perhaps matching TRBD1 (6 bases). Looked up from germline, CDR1 is LNHDA and CDR2 is SQIVND (reference sequence). Trimming took 7 bases from V and 5 from J, leaving 21 bases between them. The CDR3 is made up of 15 amino acids. The CDR3 spells CASKFRGTYSDEQYF. The DNA of the CDR3 is TGTGCCAGTAAATTTAGGGGGACATACTCTGACGAGCAGTACTTC.